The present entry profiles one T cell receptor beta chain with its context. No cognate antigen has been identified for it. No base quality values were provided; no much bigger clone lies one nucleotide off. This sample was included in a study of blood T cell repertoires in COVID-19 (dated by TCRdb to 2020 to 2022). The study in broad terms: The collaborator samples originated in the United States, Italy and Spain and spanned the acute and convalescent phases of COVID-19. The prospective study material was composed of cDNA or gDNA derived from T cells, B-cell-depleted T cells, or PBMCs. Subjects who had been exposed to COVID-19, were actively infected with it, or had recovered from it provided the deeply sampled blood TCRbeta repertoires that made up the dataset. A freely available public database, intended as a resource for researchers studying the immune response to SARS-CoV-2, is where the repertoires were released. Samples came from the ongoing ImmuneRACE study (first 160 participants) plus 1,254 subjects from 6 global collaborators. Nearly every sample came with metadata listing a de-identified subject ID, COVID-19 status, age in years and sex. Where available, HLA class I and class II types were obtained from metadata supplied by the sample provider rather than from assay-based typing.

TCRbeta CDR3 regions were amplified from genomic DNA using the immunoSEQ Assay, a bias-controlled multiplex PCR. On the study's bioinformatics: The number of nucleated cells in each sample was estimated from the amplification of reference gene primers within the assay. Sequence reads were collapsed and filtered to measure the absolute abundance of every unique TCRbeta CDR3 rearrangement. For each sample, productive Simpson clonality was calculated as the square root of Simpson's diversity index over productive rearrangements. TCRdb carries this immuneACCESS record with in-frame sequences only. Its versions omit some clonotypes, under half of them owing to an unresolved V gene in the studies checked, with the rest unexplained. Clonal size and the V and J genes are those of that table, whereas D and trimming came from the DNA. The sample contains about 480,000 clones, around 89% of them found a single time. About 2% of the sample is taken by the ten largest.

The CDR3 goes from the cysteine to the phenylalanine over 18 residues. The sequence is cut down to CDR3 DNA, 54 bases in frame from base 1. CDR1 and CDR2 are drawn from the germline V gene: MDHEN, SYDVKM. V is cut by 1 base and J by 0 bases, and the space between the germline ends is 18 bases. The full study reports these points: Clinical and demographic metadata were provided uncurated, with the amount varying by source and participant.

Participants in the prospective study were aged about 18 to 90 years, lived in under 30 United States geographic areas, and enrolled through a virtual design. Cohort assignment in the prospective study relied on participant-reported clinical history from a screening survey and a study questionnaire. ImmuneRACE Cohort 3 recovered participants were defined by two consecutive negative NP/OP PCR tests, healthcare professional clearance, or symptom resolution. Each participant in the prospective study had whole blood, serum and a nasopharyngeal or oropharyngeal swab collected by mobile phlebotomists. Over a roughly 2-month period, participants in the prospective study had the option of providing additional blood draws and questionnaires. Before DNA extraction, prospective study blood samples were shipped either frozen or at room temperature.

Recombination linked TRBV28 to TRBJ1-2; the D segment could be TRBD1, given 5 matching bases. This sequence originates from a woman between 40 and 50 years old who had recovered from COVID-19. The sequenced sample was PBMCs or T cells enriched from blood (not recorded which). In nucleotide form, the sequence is TGTGCCAGCAGTTTATTTCTCCAGGTCGGGGGGTCTAACTATGGCTACACCTTC. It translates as CASSLFLQVGGSNYGYTF.